This TCR beta chain was captured in a study of blood T cell repertoires in COVID-19 (dated by TCRdb to 2020 to 2022). In terms of the full investigation: Samples covering the acute and convalescent phases of COVID-19 were provided by collaborators in the United States, Italy and Spain. The material from the prospective study consisted of cDNA or gDNA derived from T cells, B-cell-depleted T cells, or PBMCs. The samples were drawn from the first 160 participants of the ongoing ImmuneRACE study and from over 950 subjects provided by 6 global collaborators. A freely available public database, intended as a resource for researchers studying the immune response to SARS-CoV-2, is where the repertoires were released. A de-identified subject ID, COVID-19 status, age in years and sex were almost always included in the sample metadata. Where HLA class I and class II types were available, the types were taken from metadata supplied by the sample provider, not from assay-based typing. Deeply sampled blood TCRbeta repertoires from subjects exposed to, actively infected with, or recovered from COVID-19 were included in the dataset. General findings and caveats noted by the study authors: The quantity of clinical and demographic metadata differed by source and by participant and was supplied without curation.

The immunoSEQ Assay, a bias-controlled multiplex PCR, was used to amplify TCRbeta CDR3 regions from genomic DNA. Processing in the source paper ran as follows. Within the assay, amplification of reference gene primers was used to estimate how many nucleated cells each sample contained. To quantify the absolute abundance of each unique TCRbeta CDR3 rearrangement, sequence reads were collapsed and filtered. For each sample, productive Simpson clonality was calculated by taking the square root of Simpson's diversity index across productive rearrangements. Entries here come from immuneACCESS through TCRdb and include only in-frame sequences with V and J called. Some clones fail to appear in such tables; in the studies checked, an unresolved V gene covers under half of the shortfall, and the cause of the remainder is unknown. V and J calls and clone size are as listed in that table; D and trimming were resolved from the DNA. This sample has about 200,000 clones in its table, and about 90% of those were observed once. The ten largest clones represent approximately 8% of the sample.

In the prospective study, participants were about 18 to 89 years old, resided in about two dozen geographic areas of the United States, and were enrolled through a virtual design. In the prospective study, participants were assigned to cohorts based on the clinical history participants reported in a screening survey and a study questionnaire. For ImmuneRACE Cohort 3, a participant was defined as recovered based on two consecutive negative NP/OP PCR tests, clearance by a healthcare professional, or resolution of symptoms. In the prospective study, whole blood, serum and a nasopharyngeal or oropharyngeal swab were collected from each participant by mobile phlebotomists. Prospective study participants could optionally give additional blood draws and questionnaires over an approximately two-month period. Before DNA extraction, blood samples from the prospective study were shipped at room temperature or frozen.

Including the terminal cysteine and phenylalanine, the CDR3 comprises 14 residues. Only CDR3 DNA is held: 42 bases, read in frame from base 1. The CDR1 and CDR2 encoded by the germline V gene are SNHLY and FYNNEI. V lost 7 bases and J lost 5 bases; the stretch between them is 17 bases long. About this clone: What this receptor recognizes is not known. Per-base quality was not reported, and no clone a single base away is much larger than it.

Material: PBMCs or T cells enriched from blood (not recorded which). The sequence is built from TRBV2 and TRBJ1-2, with TRBD1 as a weak D call on 5 bases. The source is a woman aged 18-29 years who had recovered from COVID-19. This receptor carries the CDR3 CASKQVKGGYGYTF. The nucleotides read TGTGCCAGCAAACAGGTCAAGGGAGGTTATGGCTACACCTTC. Supplemented by the reference TRBV2 and TRBJ1-2 proteins around the CDR3, the complete variable domain is EPEVTQTPSHQVTQMGQEVILRCVPISNHLYFYWYRQILGQKVEFLVSFYNNEISEKSEIFDDQFSVERPDGSNFTLKIRSTKLEDSAMYFCASKQVKGGYGYTFGSGTRLTVV.